The 20 T cell receptor beta chains listed next were all sequenced from one sample in a study of tumor-infiltrating lymphocytes in primary liver carcinoma. The study co-extracted DNA and RNA from about 20-30 mg of unsorted bulk tissue. The input was 450 to 550 ng total RNA; TCR beta cDNA was made from it with a constant-region primer. Investigators got TCR beta libraries out of three nested multiplex PCR rounds, done with slightly modified ARM-PCR. PCR rounds one and two used TRBV1-TRBV30 forward primers with a C-beta reverse primer for 10 cycles each. One entry per CDR3 protein, called by TCRdb with MiXCR from the multiplex PCR reads. The table shows about 120,000 distinct CDR3 sequences, with about two thirds occurring only once. Sequencing input: tumor-adjacent normal liver tissue. The receptor source for this set is a woman in her fifties or sixties with primary liver carcinoma and hepatitis B virus infection.

This clonotype was found once. Sequence at one end of the junction differs from germline and may be a read error. The gene calls are TRBV6-6 and TRBJ1-2; no reliable D call. Germline CDR1 MNHNY, CDR2 SVGAGI (reference sequence). The CDR3 runs 13 residues. The CDR3: CASSYRVIYGHTF. The CDR3 bases are TGTGCCAGCAGTTACAGGGTTATCTATGGCCACACCTTC.

Regarding this clonotype: The junction departs from germline at one end; a sequencing error may be responsible. V gene TRBV29-1 combines with J gene TRBJ2-2, with D possibly TRBD2 on 6 matching bases. CDR1 is SQVTM and CDR2 is ANQGSEA in the germline V gene. The CDR3 sequence is 13 residues long. The CDR3 spells CSVNGVPTGGLFF. DNA of the CDR3: TGCAGCGTTAACGGGGTCCCTACCGGGGGGCTGTTTTTT.

In regard to this clonotype: Because the CDR3 is missing its conserved closing phenylalanine or tryptophan, this is likely a read error. This chain connects TRBV11-2 to TRBJ2-1; D possibly uses TRBD1 or TRBD2 (5 bases each). Germline CDR1 reads SGHAT; CDR2 reads FQNNGV. This CDR3 is 17 amino acids long. V was cut by 3 bases and J by 0 bases, with 15 bases left in between. As DNA, the CDR3 is TGTGCCAGCAGCTTTACCCCATTGAGGGGCTCCTACAATGAGCAGTTCTTA. Protein product: CASSFTPLRGSYNEQFL.

As concerns this clonotype: The conserved final phenylalanine or tryptophan is absent from the CDR3, which likely points to a read error. Because the CDR3's place on the DNA is in doubt, the DNA is left out and the CDR3 is given as listed by TCRdb. The chain combines TRBV15 with TRBJ1-1; TRBD1 is taken as the D call from the table, unchecked against the DNA. Termini included, the CDR3 measures 14 amino acids. Germline lookup yields CDR1 LNHNV and CDR2 YYDKDF (reference sequence). The CDR3 sequence: CATSRARQVLEVHS.

A remark on this clonotype: Since no conserved phenylalanine or tryptophan closes the CDR3, a read error is the likely cause. The limits of the CDR3 on the DNA are not certain, so only TCRdb's listed CDR3 is given. The CDR3: CSGGYSYEQYL. The chain links TRBV29-1 to TRBJ2-7; the DNA was not used to check the table's D call, TRBD1. The CDR3 is 11 amino acids in total, end residues counted. Germline lookup yields CDR1 SQVTM and CDR2 ANQGSEA.

About this clonotype itself: Since a much larger clone is just one base distant, this may be a read error. DNA for the CDR3: TGTGCCACCAGTGACAGCTCTGGGGCCAACGTCCTGACTTTC. It codes for CATSDSSGANVLTF. The chain links TRBV6-4 to TRBJ2-6; a possible D gene is TRBD1 (5 bases). Germline V gives CDR1 MRHNA, CDR2 SNTAGT. CDR3 length equals 14 residues.

This clonotype was recorded at least ten times. Here the CDR3 reads CASSSPRRGRGTDTQYF. CDR3 DNA sequence: TGTGCCAGCAGTTCCCCCCGGAGAGGGAGGGGCACAGATACGCAGTATTTT. J is TRBJ2-3 and V is TRBV6-2 or TRBV6-3, with 7 bases fitting TRBD2. The V gene end was trimmed by 4 bases and the J gene end by 1 base; junction bases not matched to a gene: 11. The CDR3 totals 17 residues. Germline CDR1 and CDR2: MNHEY and SVGEGT.

With regard to this clonotype: Since a much larger clone is just one base distant, this may be a read error. The rearrangement joins TRBV28 to TRBJ1-5, with D perhaps matching TRBD1 (6 bases). The CDR3 length is 14 residues. Trimming removed 0 bases at V and 11 bases at J, with 14 bases between. Germline-derived CDR1 and CDR2 are MDHEN and SYDVKM. CDR3 sequence (DNA): TGTGCCAGCAGTTTATGGACAGGAAACCAGTCCCAGCATTTT. As protein: CASSLWTGNQSQHF.

This clonotype occurred a few times. V usage is TRBV28 and J usage is TRBJ1-1, with D tentatively TRBD1 (6 bases). The CDR3 runs 14 residues. The V gene lost 6 bases and the J gene lost 3 bases, with 14 bases spanning the gap. The germline V gene encodes CDR1 MDHEN and CDR2 SYDVKM. DNA for the CDR3: TGTGCCAGCAGCATTACCGGGGGGCACACTGAAGCTTTCTTT. Amino acids: CASSITGGHTEAFF.

Details on this clonotype: This sequence may be a read error, since a much larger clone differs from it by one base. The conserved final phenylalanine or tryptophan is absent from the CDR3, which likely points to a read error. The chain is built from TRBV5-1 and TRBJ2-5, with a tentative D call TRBD2 (5 bases). Germline V gives CDR1 SGHRS, CDR2 YFSETQ. Trimming pared 2 bases from V and 0 bases from J, leaving 14 bases between. CDR3 length: 16 residues. The CDR3 sequence is CASSFGIRYDQETQYI. The CDR3 bases are TGCGCCAGCAGCTTCGGGATCCGGTATGACCAAGAGACCCAGTACATC.

In this sample, this clonotype turned up once. At one of its ends the junction is not consistent with the germline gene, which may arise from a read error. CDR3 loop: CSVDGGTGFSYEHYF. The CDR3 region has the DNA TGCAGCGTTGATGGGGGAACAGGGTTTTCCTACGAGCACTACTTC. The rearrangement joins TRBV29-1 to TRBJ2-7, with a weak D call TRBD1 (6 bases). This CDR3 comprises 15 residues. The germline V gene has CDR1 SQVTM and CDR2 ANQGSEA.

In its sample, this clonotype was seen once. Here the CDR3 omits its conserved ending phenylalanine or tryptophan, so a read error is the likely source. This rearrangement joins TRBV6-6 to TRBJ1-6; a weak D match, TRBD1 (5 bases). The CDR3 is 20 amino acids. CDR1 and CDR2 from the germline V gene are MNHNY and SVGAGI (reference sequence). The ends were cut back, 6 bases at V and 0 bases at J, with 24 bases in the middle. This CDR3 reads CASSYQLGGPWSSYNSPLHI. DNA of the CDR3: TGTGCCAGCAGCTACCAGCTGGGGGGACCATGGAGCTCCTATAATTCACCCCTCCACATT.

To note about this clonotype: This likely comes from a read error, as the CDR3 has no conserved phenylalanine or tryptophan at its end. The J gene is TRBJ1-5, the V gene TRBV5-5, with unresolved D. CDR3 length equals 15 residues. CDR1 and CDR2 (germline): SGHKS, YYEKEE (reference sequence). The CDR3 region has the DNA TGTGCCAGGAGCTTTGGGTCGGCGGGAAATCAGCCCCAGCATATT. Protein sequence: CARSFGSAGNQPQHI.

This sequence joins TRBV29-1 and TRBJ2-2; a possible D gene is TRBD1 (6 bases). The V end lost 2 bases, the J end lost 14 bases, and 15 bases lay between the germline ends. CDR1 and CDR2 from the germline V gene are SQVTM and ANQGSEA. The CDR3 runs to 12 residues. The CDR3 spells CSVEWDTAELFF. Written as DNA, the CDR3 is TGCAGCGTTGAATGGGACACCGCGGAACTGTTTTTT.

About this clonotype: Compared with germline, one end of the junction differs, possibly owing to a read error. The J gene is TRBJ2-7, the V gene TRBV4-1; 13 bases match TRBD2. CDR1 and CDR2 from the germline V gene are MGHRA and YSYEKL. The CDR3 totals 15 residues. DNA of the CDR3: TGCGCCAACAGCCATGTTACTAGCGGGGGGGCCTGGCAGTACTTC. It translates to CANSHVTSGGAWQYF.

Worth noting for this clonotype: At one of its ends the junction is not consistent with the germline gene, which may arise from a read error. The J gene is TRBJ2-5, the V gene TRBV6-1; 10 bases align to TRBD1. Per the germline V gene, CDR1 is MNHNS and CDR2 is SASEGT. This CDR3 region has 15 residues. The CDR3, as DNA: TGCGCCAGCAGTGAATCCAGGACAGGGGGGCAGACCCATTACTTC. Residues: CASSESRTGGQTHYF.

Of note for this clonotype: With a much larger clone just one base away, this may be a read error. V and J are TRBV5-1 and TRBJ2-5; 11 bases fit TRBD2. The CDR3 totals 16 residues. Germline assignment: CDR1 SGHRS and CDR2 YFSETQ. The CDR3: CAGSLRLTSGMETQYF. The CDR3 DNA follows: TGCGCCGGCAGCTTACGGTTGACTAGCGGGATGGAGACCCAGTACTTC.

Concerning this clonotype itself: A junction end diverges from the germline sequence, so it may reflect a read error. This chain uses TRBV5-1 with TRBJ2-7, with 11 bases identical to TRBD2. Per the germline V gene, CDR1 is SGHRS and CDR2 is YFSETQ. CDR3 length: 18 residues. The DNA of the CDR3 is TGCACCAGCAGCAAGACTAGCGGGATTCCCCGAAGCTCCTACGAGCAGTACTTC. Translating gives CTSSKTSGIPRSSYEQYF.

Comment on this clonotype: One end of the junction fails to match germline, which may point to a read error. This rearrangement joins TRBV12-3 or TRBV12-4 to TRBJ2-7; maybe TRBD2 (5 bases). This CDR3 comprises 14 residues. The CDR3 is CTSSRTNGIGEQYF. DNA for the CDR3: TGTACCAGCAGCCGTACTAACGGGATTGGCGAGCAATACTTC.

Points on this clonotype: This likely comes from a read error, as the CDR3 has no conserved phenylalanine or tryptophan at its end. The DNA is omitted, as the CDR3 cannot be located on it reliably, and the CDR3 follows TCRdb's listing. The J gene is TRBJ2-2, the V gene TRBV6-1; the D call TRBD2 from the table was never checked on the DNA. The CDR3 spans 17 amino acids, including both terminal residues. Germline V gene data show CDR1 as MNHNS and CDR2 as SASEGT. CDR3 in amino acids: CTSSEVVAGGPIGEPFL.